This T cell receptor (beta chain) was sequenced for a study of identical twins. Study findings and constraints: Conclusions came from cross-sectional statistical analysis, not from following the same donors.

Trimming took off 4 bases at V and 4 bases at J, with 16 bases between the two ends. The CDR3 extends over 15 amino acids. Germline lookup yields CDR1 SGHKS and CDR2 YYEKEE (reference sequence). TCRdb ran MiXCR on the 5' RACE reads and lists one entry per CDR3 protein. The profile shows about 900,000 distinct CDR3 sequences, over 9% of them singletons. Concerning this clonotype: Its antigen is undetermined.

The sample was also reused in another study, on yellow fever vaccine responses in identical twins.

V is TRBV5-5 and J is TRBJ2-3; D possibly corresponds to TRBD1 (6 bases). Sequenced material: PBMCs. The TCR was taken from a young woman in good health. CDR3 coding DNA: TGTGCCAGCAGCGTGGCAGGGGCTGGAGCAGATACGCAGTATTTT. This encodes CASSVAGAGADTQYF.